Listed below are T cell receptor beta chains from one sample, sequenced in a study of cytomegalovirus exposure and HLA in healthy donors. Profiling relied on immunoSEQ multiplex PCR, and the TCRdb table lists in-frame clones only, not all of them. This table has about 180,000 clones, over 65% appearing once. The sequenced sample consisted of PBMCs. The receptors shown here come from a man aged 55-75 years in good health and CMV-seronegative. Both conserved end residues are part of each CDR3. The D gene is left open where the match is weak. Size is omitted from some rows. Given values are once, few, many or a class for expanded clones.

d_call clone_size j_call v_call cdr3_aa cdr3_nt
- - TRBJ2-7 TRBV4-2 CASSQVTGTYEQYF TGTGCCAGCAGCCAAGTAACAGGGACCTACGAGCAGTACTTC
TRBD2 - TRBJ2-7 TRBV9 CASSPQGLAGGEQYF TGTGCCAGCAGCCCCCAGGGACTAGCGGGAGGCGAGCAGTACTTC
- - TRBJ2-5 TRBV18 CASSRQNQETQYF TGTGCCAGCTCAAGACAGAACCAAGAGACCCAGTACTTC
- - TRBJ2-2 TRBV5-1 CASSPQGTNTGELFF TGCGCCAGCAGCCCACAGGGAACTAACACCGGGGAGCTGTTTTTT
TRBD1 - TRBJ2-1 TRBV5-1 CASSSGTVNNEQFF TGCGCCAGCAGCTCCGGGACAGTGAACAATGAGCAGTTCTTC
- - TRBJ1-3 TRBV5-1 CASSHAASGNTIYF TGCGCCAGCAGCCATGCGGCCTCTGGAAACACCATATATTTT
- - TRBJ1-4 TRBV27 CASSLLGVGEKLFF TGTGCCAGCAGTTTATTAGGGGTGGGTGAAAAACTGTTTTTT
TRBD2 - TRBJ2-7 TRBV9 CASSSGREGSEQYF TGTGCCAGCTCGAGCGGGAGGGAGGGGAGTGAGCAGTACTTC
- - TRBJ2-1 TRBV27 CASSPLGSYNEQFF TGTGCCAGCAGTCCCCTAGGCTCCTACAATGAGCAGTTCTTC
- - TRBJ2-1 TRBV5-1 CASSFGNEQFF TGCGCCAGCAGCTTCGGGAATGAGCAGTTCTTC
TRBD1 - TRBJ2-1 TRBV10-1 CASSGGQLGNEQFF TGCGCCAGCAGTGGGGGACAGTTAGGCAATGAGCAGTTCTTC
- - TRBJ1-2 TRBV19 CASNFAGGYTF TGTGCCAGTAATTTCGCGGGAGGCTACACCTTC
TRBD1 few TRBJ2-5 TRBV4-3 CASSQDPRDREETQYF TGCGCCAGCAGCCAAGACCCCCGGGACAGGGAAGAGACCCAGTACTTC
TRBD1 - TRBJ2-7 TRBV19 CASSIVRDTGTGGRYEQYF TGTGCCAGTAGTATAGTCCGAGACACCGGGACAGGGGGCAGGTACGAGCAGTACTTC
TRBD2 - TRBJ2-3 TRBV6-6 CASSYGTSGGTDTQYF TGTGCCAGCAGTTATGGTACTAGCGGAGGCACAGATACGCAGTATTTT
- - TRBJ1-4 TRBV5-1 CASSFGVQDEKLFF TGCGCCAGCAGCTTCGGGGTGCAAGATGAAAAACTGTTTTTT
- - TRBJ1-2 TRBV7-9 CASSLDGAGLDGYTF TGTGCCAGCAGCTTAGACGGTGCAGGCCTCGATGGCTACACCTTC
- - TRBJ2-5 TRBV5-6 CASSLLGTELQETQYF TGTGCCAGCAGCTTGTTGGGCACTGAGCTCCAAGAGACCCAGTACTTC
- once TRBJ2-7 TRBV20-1 CSAPLSYEQYF TGCAGTGCTCCACTATCCTACGAGCAGTACTTC
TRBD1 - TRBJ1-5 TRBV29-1 CSAGTGGDNQPQHF TGCAGCGCTGGGACAGGGGGAGACAATCAGCCCCAGCATTTT
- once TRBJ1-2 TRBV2 CASSEGSYGYTF TGTGCCAGCAGCGAGGGTTCCTATGGCTACACCTTC
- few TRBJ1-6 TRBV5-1 CASTRDSSYNSPLHF TGCGCCAGCACTAGAGACAGCTCCTATAATTCACCCCTCCACTTT